One and the same sample provided the 9 T cell receptor beta chains below, sequenced in a study of chemoradiotherapy in HPV16-positive cancers. Method: immunoSEQ multiplex PCR; TCRdb's copy keeps in-frame clones and lacks some. The table records approximately 2,000 clones, approximately 89% of them present only once. Sequenced material: tumor tissue, taken from a patient who underwent chemoradiotherapy. Every receptor here comes from a human donor with HPV-associated anogenital cancer.

This clone came up once. V usage is TRBV2 and J usage is TRBJ2-7; either TRBD1 or TRBD2 may fit D (6 bases each). The CDR3 runs 12 residues. The V gene's germline CDR1 is SNHLY and CDR2 FYNNEI. The CDR3 bases are TGTGCTACAGGGACTTTTTCCTACGAGCAGTACTTC. Translated: CATGTFSYEQYF.

This chain links TRBV5-5 with TRBJ1-2, with D perhaps matching TRBD1 (5 bases). There are 16 residues in the CDR3. V lost 4 bases and J 5 bases, leaving 21 bases between the germline ends. Germline V lookup: CDR1 SGHKS, CDR2 YYEKEE (reference sequence). The CDR3 loop is CASSLAAGGGAYGYTF. The CDR3 DNA reads as TGTGCCAGCAGCCTCGCGGCTGGGGGAGGAGCATATGGCTACACCTTC.

The genes are TRBV6-5 and TRBJ1-1; 9 nucleotides align to TRBD1. This CDR3 has 15 amino acids. V shed 8 bases and J 5 bases; nucleotides not matched to a gene: 12. CDR1 is MNHEY and CDR2 is SVGAGI in the germline V gene. The CDR3 nucleotides are TGTGCCAGCCGCAAACAGGGGGCTATGGTTACTGAAGCTTTCTTT. It yields the protein CASRKQGAMVTEAFF.

The gene calls are TRBV5-1 and TRBJ2-7; 7 bases match TRBD1. There are 15 residues in the CDR3. The ends lost 3 bases at V and 3 bases at J; junction bases unmatched: 9. The V gene's germline CDR1 is SGHRS and CDR2 YFSETQ. In nucleotides, the CDR3 is TGCGCCAGCAGCTCGGGTGGGACAGTGATCTACGAGCAGTACTTC. Its translation: CASSSGGTVIYEQYF.

The CDR3 region is CASSARGLRGLGYTF. The CDR3 DNA reads TGTGCCAGCAGTGCCAGGGGGCTAAGGGGCCTTGGCTACACCTTC. This sequence joins TRBV28 and TRBJ1-2, with TRBD1 matching over 8 bases. Germline values: CDR1 MDHEN, CDR2 SYDVKM. This CDR3 contains 15 residues. V lost 5 bases to trimming and J lost 7 bases; unmatched junction nucleotides: 12.

This clone was seen a single time. This chain links TRBV5-1 with TRBJ2-7, with no clear D. The length of the CDR3 is 15 residues. V was pared by 0 bases and J by 7 bases, with 17 bases between. Germline V gives CDR1 SGHRS, CDR2 YFSETQ. In DNA, the CDR3 is TGCGCCAGCAGCTTGGTCGCTACAAACCCGGGTGAGCAGTACTTC. Translated, it gives CASSLVATNPGEQYF.

CDR3 nucleotide sequence: TGTGCCTGGAGTGACGGGGGACAGGGGGCTGATACGCAGTATTTT. Its protein is CAWSDGGQGADTQYF. The chain recombines TRBV30 with TRBJ2-3; 12 nucleotides match TRBD1. This CDR3 contains 15 residues. Trimming removed 1 base from V and 6 bases from J; junction bases left unmatched: 5. Germline assignment: CDR1 GTSNPN and CDR2 SVGIG (reference sequence).

This chain joins TRBV5-1 and TRBJ2-5; unclear D gene. The CDR3 is made up of 12 amino acids. V was pared by 4 bases and J by 4 bases, with 8 bases between. Germline CDR1 and CDR2: SGHRS and YFSETQ. The CDR3 nucleotides are TGCGCCAGCAGCACAAGAGGAGAGACCCAGTACTTC. This sequence encodes CASSTRGETQYF.

The chain is built from TRBV9 and TRBJ1-3; D may be TRBD1 (5 bases). The CDR3 length is 13 residues. Germline V gives CDR1 SGDLS, CDR2 YYNGEE. V shed 3 bases and J shed 8 bases, with 12 bases lying between them. CDR3 residues: CASSASGSDTIYF. Written as DNA, the CDR3 is TGTGCCAGCAGCGCCTCAGGGTCGGACACCATATATTTT.